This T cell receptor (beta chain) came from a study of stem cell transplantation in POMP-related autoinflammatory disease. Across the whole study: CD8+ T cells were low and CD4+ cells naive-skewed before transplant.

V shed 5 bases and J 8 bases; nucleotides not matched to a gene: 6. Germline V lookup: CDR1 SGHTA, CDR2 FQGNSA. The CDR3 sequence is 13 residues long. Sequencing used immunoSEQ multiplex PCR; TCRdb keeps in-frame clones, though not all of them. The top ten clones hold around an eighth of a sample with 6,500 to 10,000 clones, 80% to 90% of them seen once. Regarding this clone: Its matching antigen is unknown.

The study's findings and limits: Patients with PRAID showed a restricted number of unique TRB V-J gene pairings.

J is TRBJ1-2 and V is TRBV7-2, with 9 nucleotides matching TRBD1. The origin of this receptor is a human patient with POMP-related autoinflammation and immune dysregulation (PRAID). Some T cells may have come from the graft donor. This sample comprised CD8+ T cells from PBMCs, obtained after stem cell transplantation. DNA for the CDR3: TGTGCCAGCAGCATACAGGGGGCGGGCGGCTACACCTTC. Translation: CASSIQGAGGYTF.